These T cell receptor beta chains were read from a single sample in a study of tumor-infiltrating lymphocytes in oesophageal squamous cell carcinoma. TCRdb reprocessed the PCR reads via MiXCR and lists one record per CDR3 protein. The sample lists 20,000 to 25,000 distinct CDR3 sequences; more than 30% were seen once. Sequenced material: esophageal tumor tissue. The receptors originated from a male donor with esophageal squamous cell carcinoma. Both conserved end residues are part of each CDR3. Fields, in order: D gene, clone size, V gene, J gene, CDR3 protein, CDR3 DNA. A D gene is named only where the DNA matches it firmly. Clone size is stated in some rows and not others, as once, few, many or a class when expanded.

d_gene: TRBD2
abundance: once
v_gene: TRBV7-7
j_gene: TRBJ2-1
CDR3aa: CASSLGVAGGPGEQFF
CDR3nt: TGTGCTAGCAGCTTAGGAGTAGCGGGAGGCCCGGGTGAGCAGTTCTTC

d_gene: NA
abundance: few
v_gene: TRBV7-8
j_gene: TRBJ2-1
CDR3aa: CASSLVSSYNEQFF
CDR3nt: TGTGCCAGCAGCTTAGTGAGCTCCTACAATGAGCAGTTCTTC

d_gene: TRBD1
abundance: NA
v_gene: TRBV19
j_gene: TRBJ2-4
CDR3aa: CASSTDRDQYF
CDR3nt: TGTGCCAGTAGTACCGACAGGGATCAGTACTTC

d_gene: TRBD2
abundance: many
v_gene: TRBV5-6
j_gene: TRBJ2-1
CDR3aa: CASSLVAGAHNEQFF
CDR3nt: TGTGCCAGCAGCTTGGTAGCGGGAGCTCACAATGAGCAGTTCTTC

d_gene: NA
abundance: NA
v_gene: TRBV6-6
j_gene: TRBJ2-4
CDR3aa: CASAKQAENIQYF
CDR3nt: TGTGCCAGTGCTAAGCAAGCGGAAAACATTCAGTACTTC

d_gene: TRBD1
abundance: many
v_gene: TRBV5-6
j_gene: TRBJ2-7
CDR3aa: CASSWTGTYEQYF
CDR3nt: TGTGCCAGCAGCTGGACAGGGACCTACGAGCAGTACTTC

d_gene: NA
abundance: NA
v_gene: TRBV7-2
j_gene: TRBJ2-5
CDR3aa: CASSLGQAAQETQYF
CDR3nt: TGTGCCAGCAGCTTAGGCCAAGCGGCCCAAGAGACCCAGTACTTC

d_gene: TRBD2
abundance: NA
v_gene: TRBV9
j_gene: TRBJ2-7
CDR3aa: CASSVGTGTSYEQYF
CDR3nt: TGTGCCAGCAGCGTAGGAACCGGGACTAGCTACGAGCAGTACTTC

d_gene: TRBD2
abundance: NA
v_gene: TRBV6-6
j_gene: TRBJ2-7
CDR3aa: CASRLSGTSGKYEQYF
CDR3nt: TGTGCCAGCAGACTATCCGGGACTAGCGGGAAATACGAGCAGTACTTC

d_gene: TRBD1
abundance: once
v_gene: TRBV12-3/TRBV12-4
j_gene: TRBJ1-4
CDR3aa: CASRGQGGSNEKLFF
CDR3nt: TGTGCCAGCAGAGGACAGGGGGGTTCTAATGAAAAACTGTTTTTT

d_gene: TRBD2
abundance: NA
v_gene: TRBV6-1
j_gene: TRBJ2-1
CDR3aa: CASIISGRAGEQFF
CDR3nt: TGTGCCAGCATAATTAGCGGGAGGGCCGGTGAGCAGTTCTTC

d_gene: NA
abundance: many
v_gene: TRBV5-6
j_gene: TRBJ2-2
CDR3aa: CASSLYQGGTGELFF
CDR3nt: TGTGCCAGCAGCTTGTACCAGGGCGGAACCGGGGAGCTGTTTTTT

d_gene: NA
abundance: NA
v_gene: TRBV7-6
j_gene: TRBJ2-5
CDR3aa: CASSLDPGTGSPLHF
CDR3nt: TGTGCCAGCAGCTTAGATCCGGGGACGGGTTCACCCCTCCACTTC

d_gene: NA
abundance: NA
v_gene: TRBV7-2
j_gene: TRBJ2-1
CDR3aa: CASSLEASSYNEQFF
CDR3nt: TGTGCCAGCAGCTTAGAAGCCAGCTCCTACAATGAGCAGTTCTTC

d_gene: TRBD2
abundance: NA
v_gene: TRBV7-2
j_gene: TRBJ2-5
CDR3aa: CASSLDSGSAETQYF
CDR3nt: TGTGCCAGCAGCTTGGATAGCGGGAGTGCTGAGACCCAGTACTTC

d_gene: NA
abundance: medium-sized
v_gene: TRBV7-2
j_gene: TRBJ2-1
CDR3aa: CASSLDVGSSYNEQFF
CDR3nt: TGTGCCAGCAGCTTAGACGTAGGGAGCTCCTACAATGAGCAGTTCTTC

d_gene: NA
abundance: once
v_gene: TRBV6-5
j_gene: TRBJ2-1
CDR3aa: CASRRDWSSYNEQFF
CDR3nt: TGTGCCAGCAGACGGGACTGGAGCTCCTACAATGAGCAGTTCTTC